This T cell receptor beta chain was sequenced for a study of CD8 T cells in Susac syndrome. The controls were healthy donors who were matched for age and sex. Isolation of CD8+ and CD4+ T cells was performed negatively, whereas enrichment of TEMRA cells was done by FACS. Random hexamers served to reverse transcribe roughly 0.45 to 1 ug RNA. It was immunoSEQ multiplex PCR that amplified TCR beta CDR3 across 54 Vbeta and 13 Jbeta. TCRdb ran MiXCR on the immunoSEQ multiplex PCR reads and lists one entry per CDR3 protein. The data hold 180,000 or so distinct CDR3 sequences, with just under 95% observed a single time. This clonotype showed up just a few times. Its antigen is unknown. Study observations and caveats: That the number of individuals in its TCR sequencing and HLA analysis was relatively small was acknowledged by the study.

The V gene lost 0 bases and the J gene lost 0 bases, with 8 bases spanning the gap. Germline V gene lookup returns CDR1 LGHNA and CDR2 YSLEER. The CDR3 contains 16 residues. The chain carries TRBV4-3 and TRBJ1-4; no reliable D call. What was sequenced was CD4+ T cells from PBMCs. This clonotype was obtained from a human donor in good health. The DNA of the CDR3 is TGCGCCAGCAGCCAAGAGGGAAGCGCAACTAATGAAAAACTGTTTTTT. Amino acids: CASSQEGSATNEKLFF.